Listed below are T cell receptor beta chains from one sample, sequenced in a study of T cells after yellow fever vaccination. MiXCR, applied by TCRdb to the 5' RACE reads, yields one record per CDR3 protein. In the table there are about 240,000 distinct CDR3 sequences, about 7% of which are singletons. Sequences were derived from CD4+ T cells sorted from PBMCs, sampled 15 days after the yellow fever booster vaccination. The receptors here all came from a man aged 30-40 years who received the YFV17D yellow fever vaccine. Both conserved end residues are part of each CDR3. Each record gives: V gene, D gene, clone size, J gene, CDR3 protein, CDR3 DNA. A D gene is named only where the DNA matches it firmly. For some rows the clone size is stated as once, few or many, or as a class when expanded; others skip it.

>TRBV12-3/TRBV12-4|NA|many|TRBJ2-1
CASSKNNEQFF
TGTGCCAGCAGTAAAAACAATGAGCAGTTCTTC
>TRBV5-1|TRBD1|few|TRBJ2-5
CASSRDSNRRETQYF
TGCGCCAGCAGCCGGGACAGTAATCGTCGGGAGACCCAGTACTTC
>TRBV4-1|TRBD1|NA|TRBJ2-6
CASSQGTGAGANDLTF
TGCGCCAGCAGCCAAGGGACAGGGGCGGGAGCCAACGACCTGACTTTC
>TRBV19|TRBD2|few|TRBJ2-4
CASTTGLAGFSENIQYF
TGTGCCAGTACAACGGGACTAGCGGGGTTCAGCGAAAACATTCAGTACTTC
>TRBV18|NA|NA|TRBJ2-2
CASSPRAAELVF
TGTGCCAGCTCACCACGGGCTGCGGAGCTGGTTTTT
>TRBV20-1|TRBD2|many|TRBJ2-2
CSARHSGRLTTGELFF
TGCAGTGCTAGACATAGCGGGAGGCTGACCACCGGGGAGCTGTTTTTT
>TRBV6-5|NA|many|TRBJ2-5
CASSYSTLAETQYF
TGTGCCAGCAGTTACTCGACCCTTGCTGAGACCCAGTACTTC
>TRBV20-1|TRBD1|many|TRBJ2-5
CSASWGQGAQTQYF
TGCAGTGCTAGTTGGGGGCAGGGGGCTCAGACCCAGTACTTC
>TRBV20-1|TRBD1|many|TRBJ2-3
CSAPTGSWTDTQYF
TGCAGTGCTCCGACAGGGTCTTGGACAGATACGCAGTATTTT
>TRBV5-1|NA|many|TRBJ2-3
CASSLGGPSTDTQYF
TGTGCCAGCAGCTTAGGCGGACCTAGCACAGATACGCAGTATTTT
>TRBV18|NA|few|TRBJ2-3
CASSPPAGNTQYF
TGTGCCAGCTCACCACCGGCGGGAAATACGCAGTATTTT
>TRBV15|NA|NA|TRBJ2-4
CATSRDSPAKYF
TGTGCCACCAGCAGAGATAGTCCGGCCAAGTACTTC
>TRBV30|NA|few|TRBJ2-2
CAWSVIRQPSTGELFF
TGTGCCTGGAGTGTTATAAGGCAGCCGAGCACCGGGGAGCTGTTTTTT
>TRBV6-1|TRBD2|NA|TRBJ2-5
CASSNRGGAETQYF
TGTGCCAGCAGCAACCGCGGGGGTGCGGAGACCCAGTACTTC
>TRBV20-1|NA|few|TRBJ2-4
CSARVGDGTKNIQYF
TGCAGTGCTAGAGTGGGCGATGGGACCAAAAACATTCAGTACTTC
>TRBV20-1|NA|few|TRBJ1-5
CSARDHARGGNQPQHF
TGCAGTGCTAGAGACCACGCCCGGGGAGGCAATCAGCCCCAGCATTTT
>TRBV7-2|NA|many|TRBJ2-5
CASSLATSPQETQYF
TGTGCCAGCAGCTTAGCGACTAGTCCCCAAGAGACCCAGTACTTC
>TRBV20-1|TRBD2|many|TRBJ2-1
CSARPSGRPYNEQFF
TGCAGTGCTAGACCTAGCGGGAGACCATACAATGAGCAGTTCTTC
>TRBV7-9|TRBD1|NA|TRBJ2-7
CASSLSTGVHEQYF
TGTGCCAGCAGCCTCTCGACAGGGGTCCACGAGCAGTACTTC
>TRBV28|TRBD2|NA|TRBJ2-1
CASSLTSGDSYNEQFF
TGTGCCAGCAGTTTGACTAGCGGGGATTCCTACAATGAGCAGTTCTTC
>TRBV12-3/TRBV12-4|NA|many|TRBJ2-3
CASRLASTDTQYF
TGTGCCAGCAGACTCGCTAGCACAGATACGCAGTATTTT
>TRBV20-1|NA|NA|TRBJ2-3
CSARVTGRDTQYF
TGCAGTGCTAGAGTTACAGGGCGGGATACGCAGTATTTT
>TRBV12-3/TRBV12-4|NA|few|TRBJ2-1
CASSFRDNYNEQFF
TGTGCCAGCAGTTTTCGGGACAACTACAATGAGCAGTTCTTC
>TRBV11-3|TRBD2|few|TRBJ2-1
CASSTGLAGTYNEQFF
TGTGCCAGCAGCACGGGACTAGCGGGAACCTACAATGAGCAGTTCTTC
>TRBV12-3/TRBV12-4|TRBD1|NA|TRBJ2-1
CASSTYRGGYNEQFF
TGTGCCAGCAGCACCTACAGGGGCGGGTACAATGAGCAGTTCTTC
>TRBV11-2|TRBD2|few|TRBJ2-1
CASNPPLGGGPRRNEQFF
TGTGCCAGCAACCCCCCCTTGGGGGGAGGGCCAAGGAGGAATGAGCAGTTCTTC
>TRBV28|TRBD2|NA|TRBJ2-3
CASSSGGRRTDTQYF
TGTGCCAGCAGTTCTGGCGGGAGAAGAACAGATACGCAGTATTTT
>TRBV20-1|TRBD2|NA|TRBJ2-7
CSALDGLAGIYEQYF
TGCAGTGCCCTAGATGGCCTAGCGGGAATCTACGAGCAGTACTTC
>TRBV18|TRBD2|few|TRBJ2-7
CASSPSLSGSPYEQYF
TGTGCCAGCTCACCAAGCCTGAGCGGGAGCCCCTACGAGCAGTACTTC
>TRBV5-1|NA|few|TRBJ2-1
CASSPGATRQLPEQFF
TGCGCCAGCAGCCCCGGGGCGACTAGGCAACTTCCTGAGCAGTTCTTC
>TRBV7-2|NA|NA|TRBJ1-5
CASSLLGSSNQPQHF
TGTGCCAGCAGCTTACTGGGTAGTAGCAATCAGCCCCAGCATTTT
>TRBV7-9|NA|NA|TRBJ1-1
CASSVGTGKSEAFF
TGTGCCAGCAGCGTAGGGACGGGAAAGTCTGAAGCTTTCTTT
>TRBV7-2|TRBD2|NA|TRBJ2-5
CASSSGLAQETQYF
TGTGCCAGCAGCTCGGGACTAGCCCAAGAGACCCAGTACTTC
>TRBV14|NA|few|TRBJ2-1
CASSHPGTLNNEQFF
TGTGCCAGCAGCCACCCCGGGACCTTAAACAATGAGCAGTTCTTC
>TRBV10-3|NA|NA|TRBJ2-5
CAISEGQKQETQYF
TGTGCCATCAGTGAGGGACAGAAACAAGAGACCCAGTACTTC
>TRBV20-1|TRBD1|few|TRBJ2-1
CSALLTGTVTYNEQFF
TGCAGTGCTCTACTAACCGGGACAGTCACCTACAATGAGCAGTTCTTC
>TRBV13|NA|many|TRBJ1-6
CASSPNGDPNSPLHF
TGTGCCAGCAGCCCAAACGGGGACCCCAACTCACCCCTCCACTTT
>TRBV20-1|NA|many|TRBJ2-7
CSARSDTREQYF
TGCAGTGCTAGATCTGACACCCGCGAGCAGTACTTC
>TRBV6-2/TRBV6-3|TRBD2|few|TRBJ2-2
CASRASGNTGELFF
TGTGCCAGCAGGGCTAGCGGCAACACCGGGGAGCTGTTTTTT
>TRBV4-3|TRBD2|NA|TRBJ2-1
CASSQDATGLGPYNEQFF
TGCGCCAGCAGCCAAGATGCCACGGGACTAGGCCCTTACAATGAGCAGTTCTTC
>TRBV21-1|NA|NA|TRBJ1-5
CASSNWSALLSNQPQHF
TGTGCCAGCAGCAATTGGTCCGCACTCTTGAGCAATCAGCCCCAGCATTTT